These 8 T cell receptor beta chains originate from one sample sequenced in a study of regulatory T cells in long-lasting Graves disease. Through Arm-PCR of CDR3 regions and iRepertoire HTBI primers, TCR beta libraries were built. TCRdb redid the calling of the multiplex PCR reads with MiXCR, one entry per CDR3 protein. The sample consists of more than 650,000 distinct CDR3 sequences, approximately 29% of them appearing once. Time point denoted: persistent/refractory GD, antithyroid drugs over 5 years with positive TRAb. TCR sequences were obtained from RNA taken from PBMCs. Sequencing used peripheral blood mononuclear cells (PBMCs), obtained when the disease was refractory, from a patient treated with antithyroid drugs. These TCRs come from a female donor with Graves disease.

The J gene is TRBJ2-2, the V gene TRBV3-1; the match to TRBD2 covers 9 bases. Germline V CDR1 and CDR2: LGHDT, YNNKEL (reference sequence). Unmatched junction bases numbered 11, after V lost 4 bases and J lost 5 bases. This CDR3 spans 17 amino acids. This CDR3 is CASSPGVLAGWTGELFF. The CDR3 coding sequence is TGTGCCAGCAGCCCGGGAGTCCTAGCGGGATGGACCGGGGAGCTGTTTTTT.

This clonotype appeared many times. The chain recombines TRBV6-1 with TRBJ1-2; a weak D match, TRBD1 (5 bases). V gave up 6 bases and J gave up 5 bases, with 16 bases separating them. From germline, CDR1 is MNHNS and CDR2 SASEGT. The CDR3 consists of 14 residues. The CDR3 spells CASRAGTLVYGYTF. CDR3 sequence (DNA): TGTGCCAGCAGGGCCGGGACTCTCGTATATGGCTACACCTTC.

The rearrangement uses TRBV19 and TRBJ1-5; D is unresolved. Germline CDR1 reads LNHDA; CDR2 reads SQIVND (reference sequence). V was shortened by 5 bases and J by 5 bases, with 13 bases between the two germline ends. The CDR3 is 14 amino acids. CDR3 bases: TGTGCCAGTAGTTGGTTGGCCGCCTATCAGCCCCAGCATTTT. It specifies CASSWLAAYQPQHF.

The V gene is TRBV5-5, the J gene TRBJ1-6; D unresolved. The CDR3 has 15 residues. CDR1 and CDR2 (germline): SGHKS, YYEKEE (reference sequence). Trimming took 7 bases from V and 10 from J, leaving 21 bases between them. The CDR3 region has the DNA TGTGCCAGCGAACCCTACGGGCAGCTAAACTCACCCCTCCACTTT. This codes for CASEPYGQLNSPLHF.

This clonotype was counted ten times or more. V gene TRBV11-1 combines with J gene TRBJ1-1; a weak D match, TRBD1 (6 bases). V lost 3 bases and J lost 4, with 12 bases in between. This CDR3 contains 14 residues. Germline CDR1 SGHAT, CDR2 FQDESV (reference sequence). The CDR3 sequence is CASSFAGGGTEAFF. CDR3 nucleotide sequence: TGTGCCAGCAGCTTCGCAGGAGGGGGCACTGAAGCTTTCTTT.

The sample holds a few counts of this clonotype. The gene calls are TRBV29-1 and TRBJ2-1; D is unclear. The V end was cut by 4 bases, the J end by 5 bases, with 3 bases between. There are 10 residues in the CDR3. Germline CDR1 reads SQVTM; CDR2 reads ANQGSEA. The CDR3 DNA is TGCAGCGTTGCCAACAATGAGCAGTTCTTC. Protein sequence: CSVANNEQFF.

The chain carries TRBV6-1 and TRBJ2-5, with 13 nucleotides matching TRBD2. V shed 5 bases and J 1 base; nucleotides not matched to a gene: 10. Germline values: CDR1 MNHNS, CDR2 SASEGT. This CDR3 has 18 residues. The CDR3 sequence is CASSKLAGGPYRQETQYF. The DNA for the CDR3 is TGTGCCAGCAGTAAACTAGCGGGAGGGCCCTACCGCCAAGAGACCCAGTACTTC.

The rearrangement joins TRBV7-9 to TRBJ1-5, with no clear D. This CDR3 has 13 amino acids. Trimming stripped 8 bases from V and 0 bases from J, with 8 bases between. In germline, CDR1 is SEHNR, CDR2 FQNEAQ (reference sequence). The CDR3 DNA reads TGTGCCAGCGAGGAGGGTAGCAATCAGCCCCAGCATTTT. Its translation is CASEEGSNQPQHF.